This TCR beta chain was documented in a study of blood T cell repertoires in COVID-19. Looking at the study overall: Italy, Spain and the United States were the sources of the convalescent and acute COVID-19 samples. The cDNA or gDNA used as material had been derived from T cells, B-cell-depleted T cells, or PBMCs.

The V end lost 7 bases, the J end lost 0 bases, and 10 bases lay between the germline ends. The CDR3 spans 14 residues. Germline loops: CDR1 MDHEN, CDR2 SYDVKM. Original handling: Reference gene primer amplification yielded estimated nucleated cell counts. Using immunoSEQ multiplex PCR, the repertoire was profiled, and TCRdb retains in-frame clones only, with some absent. That table supplies the V and J calls and clone size; D and trimming were determined from the DNA. The sample has about 140,000 clones, roughly 78% seen once. The sequence came from a man aged 60 to 75 with acute or convalescent COVID-19. What was sequenced was peripheral blood. The J gene is TRBJ1-5, the V gene TRBV28; tentatively, D is TRBD1 (5 bases). The CDR3 region has the DNA TGTGCCAGCACCCTACAGGTTAGCAATCAGCCCCAGCATTTT. As protein: CASTLQVSNQPQHF.